A selection of T cell receptor beta chains follows, all from one sample in a study of cytomegalovirus exposure and HLA in healthy donors. Profiling relied on immunoSEQ multiplex PCR, and the TCRdb table lists in-frame clones only, not all of them. The data hold over 150,000 clones, with roughly four fifths observed a single time. Material: PBMCs. The receptors were gathered from a male donor in good health and CMV-seronegative. Each CDR3 is given without its conserved first and last residue.

V	J	CDR3
TRBV4-1	TRBJ1-1	ASSQGAQRNTEAF
TRBV19	TRBJ1-5	ASSPQDFDQPQH
TRBV27	TRBJ2-7	ASSLWQGSPYEQY
TRBV2	TRBJ1-3	ASKGDISGNTIY
TRBV30	TRBJ1-2	AWTSDWSSGYT
TRBV27	TRBJ2-7	ASSFESSYEQY
TRBV6-5	TRBJ1-1	ASSYSVQGWTEAF
TRBV11-1	TRBJ2-3	ASSLGLDRSTDTQY
TRBV6-6	TRBJ1-2	ASSLPGTGGHGYT
TRBV19	TRBJ1-1	ASSIIRQTEAF
TRBV9	TRBJ2-1	ASSVRGDLSSYNEQF
TRBV19	TRBJ2-3	ATQWAGLSTDTQY
TRBV7-9	TRBJ2-3	ASSGGSGTGGSDTQY